This T cell receptor beta chain is drawn from a study of shared clonotypes between healthy human individuals. Profiling relied on immunoSEQ multiplex PCR, and the TCRdb table lists in-frame clones only, not all of them. The repertoire includes 630,000 or so clones, 95% to 98% of them detected once, and 0.3% sits in the top ten. Study-level findings and limits: The sole specimen, blood, was sampled, and tissue repertoires likely differ.

With regard to this clone: Its matching antigen is unknown.

Naive CD8 cells lacked CD45RO and underwent positive selection for CCR7, leaving out terminally differentiated effector memory CD45RA+ cells. The source of this sequence is a man aged 25-45 years in good health. The sequenced sample was naive CD8+ T cells sorted from blood.

The CDR3 sequence: CASSFSSGRSSYEQYF. For the CDR3, the DNA is TGTGCCAGCAGCTTCAGTAGCGGGAGAAGCTCCTACGAGCAGTACTTC. The rearrangement joins TRBV7-9 to TRBJ2-7; 9 bases map to TRBD2. This CDR3 has 16 amino acids. Germline CDR1 reads SEHNR; CDR2 reads FQNEAQ (reference sequence). With 3 bases clipped from V and 0 bases from J, the junction kept 6 bases outside the gene matches.